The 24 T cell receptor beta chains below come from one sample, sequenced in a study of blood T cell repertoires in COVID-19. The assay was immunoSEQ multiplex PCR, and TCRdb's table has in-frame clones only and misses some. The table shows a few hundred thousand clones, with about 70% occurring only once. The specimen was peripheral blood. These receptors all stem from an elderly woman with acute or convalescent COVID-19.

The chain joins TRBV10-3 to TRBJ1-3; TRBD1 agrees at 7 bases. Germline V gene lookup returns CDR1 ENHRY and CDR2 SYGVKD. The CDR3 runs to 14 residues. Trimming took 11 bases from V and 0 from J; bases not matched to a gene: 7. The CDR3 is CASTGTASGNTIYF. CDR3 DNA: TGTGCCTCCACCGGGACAGCCTCTGGAAACACCATATATTTT.

The CDR3 DNA reads as TGTGCCAGCAGGTCTCCCGGGACTCCCAAGTACTTC. Protein product: CASRSPGTPKYF. The chain joins TRBV12-3 or TRBV12-4 to TRBJ2-5, with a possible D match to TRBD2 (6 bases). Trimming removed 6 bases at V and 12 bases at J, with 17 bases between. There are 12 residues in the CDR3.

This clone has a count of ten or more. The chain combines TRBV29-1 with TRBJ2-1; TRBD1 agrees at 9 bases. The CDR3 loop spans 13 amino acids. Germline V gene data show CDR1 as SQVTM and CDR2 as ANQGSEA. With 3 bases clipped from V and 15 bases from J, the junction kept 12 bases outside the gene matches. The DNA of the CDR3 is TGCAGCGTTGAGGGGGTCCCGGGACAGGGTTCGTTCTTC. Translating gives CSVEGVPGQGSFF.

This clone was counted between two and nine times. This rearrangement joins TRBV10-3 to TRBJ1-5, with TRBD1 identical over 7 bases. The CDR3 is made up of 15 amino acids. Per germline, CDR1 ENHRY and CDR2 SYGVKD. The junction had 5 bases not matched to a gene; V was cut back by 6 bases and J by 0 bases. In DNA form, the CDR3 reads TGTGCCATCAGCAGAACAGGGGATAGCAATCAGCCCCAGCATTTT. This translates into CAISRTGDSNQPQHF.

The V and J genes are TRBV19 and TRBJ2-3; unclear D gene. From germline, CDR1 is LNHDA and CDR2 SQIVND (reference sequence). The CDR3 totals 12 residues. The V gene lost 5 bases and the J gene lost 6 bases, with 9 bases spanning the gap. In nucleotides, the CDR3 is TGTGCCAGTAGTGGCAGTGCTGATACGCAGTATTTT. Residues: CASSGSADTQYF.

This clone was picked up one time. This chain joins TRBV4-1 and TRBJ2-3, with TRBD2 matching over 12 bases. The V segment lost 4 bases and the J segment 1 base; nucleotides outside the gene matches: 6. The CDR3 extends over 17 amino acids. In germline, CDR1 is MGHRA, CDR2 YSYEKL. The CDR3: CASSPQRTSGGTDTQYF. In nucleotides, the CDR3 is TGCGCCAGCAGCCCACAAAGGACTAGCGGGGGCACAGATACGCAGTATTTT.

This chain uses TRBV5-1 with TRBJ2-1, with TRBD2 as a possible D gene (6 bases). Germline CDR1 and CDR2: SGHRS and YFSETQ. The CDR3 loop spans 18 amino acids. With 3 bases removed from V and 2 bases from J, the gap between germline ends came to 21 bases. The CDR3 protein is CASSSGVYSSGAYNEQFF. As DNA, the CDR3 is TGCGCCAGCAGCTCGGGGGTCTACAGTTCCGGCGCCTACAATGAGCAGTTCTTC.

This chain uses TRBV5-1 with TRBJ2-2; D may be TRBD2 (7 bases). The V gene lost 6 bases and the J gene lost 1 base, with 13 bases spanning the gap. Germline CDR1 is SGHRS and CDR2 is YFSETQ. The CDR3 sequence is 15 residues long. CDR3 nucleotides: TGCGCCAGCATGGGGGCTAGCGGGAACACCGGGGAGCTGTTTTTT. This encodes CASMGASGNTGELFF.

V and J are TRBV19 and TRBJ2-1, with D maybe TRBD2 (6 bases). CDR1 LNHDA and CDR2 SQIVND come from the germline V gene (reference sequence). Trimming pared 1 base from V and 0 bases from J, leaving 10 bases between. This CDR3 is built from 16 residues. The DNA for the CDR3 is TGTGCCAGTAGTATAGCTGTGACTAGCTCCTACAATGAGCAGTTCTTC. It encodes CASSIAVTSSYNEQFF.

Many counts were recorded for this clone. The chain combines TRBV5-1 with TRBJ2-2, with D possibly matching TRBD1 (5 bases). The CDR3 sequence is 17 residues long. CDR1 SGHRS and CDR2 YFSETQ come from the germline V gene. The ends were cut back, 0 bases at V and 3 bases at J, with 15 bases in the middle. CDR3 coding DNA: TGCGCCAGCAGCTTGGCACCAGGGAATAGGGACACCGGGGAGCTGTTTTTT. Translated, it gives CASSLAPGNRDTGELFF.

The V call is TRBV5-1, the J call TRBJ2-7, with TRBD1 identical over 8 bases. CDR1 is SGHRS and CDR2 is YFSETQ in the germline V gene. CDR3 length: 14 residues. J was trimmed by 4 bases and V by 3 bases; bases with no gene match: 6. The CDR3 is CASSSQGVVYEQYF. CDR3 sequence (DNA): TGCGCCAGCAGCTCACAGGGGGTTGTTTACGAGCAGTACTTC.

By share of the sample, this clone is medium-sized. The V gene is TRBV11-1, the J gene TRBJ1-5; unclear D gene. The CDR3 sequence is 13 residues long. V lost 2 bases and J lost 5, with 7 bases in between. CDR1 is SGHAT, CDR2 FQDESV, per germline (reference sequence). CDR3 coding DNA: TGTGCCAGCAGCTTAAACAATGATCAGCCCCAGCATTTT. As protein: CASSLNNDQPQHF.

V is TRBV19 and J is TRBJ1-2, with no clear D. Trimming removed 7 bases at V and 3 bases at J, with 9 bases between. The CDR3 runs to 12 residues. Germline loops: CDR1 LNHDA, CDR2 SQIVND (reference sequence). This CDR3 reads CASNNRDYGYTF. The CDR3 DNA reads TGTGCCAGTAATAACAGAGACTATGGCTACACCTTC. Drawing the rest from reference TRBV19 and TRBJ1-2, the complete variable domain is DGGITQSPKYLFRKEGQNVTLSCEQNLNHDAMYWYRQDPGQGLRLIYYSQIVNDFQKGDIAEGYSVSREKKESFPLTVTSAQKNPTAFYLCASNNRDYGYTFGSGTRLTVV.

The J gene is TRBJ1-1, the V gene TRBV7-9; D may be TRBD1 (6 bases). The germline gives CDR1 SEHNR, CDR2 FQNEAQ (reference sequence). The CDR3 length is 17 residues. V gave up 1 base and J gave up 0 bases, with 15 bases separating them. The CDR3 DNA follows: TGTGCCAGCAGCTTAGTCTGGGCAGGGGCGATGAACACTGAAGCTTTCTTT. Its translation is CASSLVWAGAMNTEAFF.

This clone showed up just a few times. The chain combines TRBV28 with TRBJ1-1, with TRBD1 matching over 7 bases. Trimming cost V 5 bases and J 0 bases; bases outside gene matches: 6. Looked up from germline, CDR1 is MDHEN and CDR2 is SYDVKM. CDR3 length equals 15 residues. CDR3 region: CASSLTTGLNTEAFF. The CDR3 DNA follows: TGTGCCAGCAGTCTAACGACAGGGCTGAACACTGAAGCTTTCTTT.

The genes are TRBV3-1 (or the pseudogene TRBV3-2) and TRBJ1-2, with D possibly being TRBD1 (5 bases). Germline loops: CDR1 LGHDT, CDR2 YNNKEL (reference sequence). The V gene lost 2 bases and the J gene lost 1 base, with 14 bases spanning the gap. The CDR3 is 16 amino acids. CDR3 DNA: TGTGCCAGCAGCCAATTCTTTCGCAGGGATAACTATGGCTACACCTTC. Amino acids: CASSQFFRRDNYGYTF.

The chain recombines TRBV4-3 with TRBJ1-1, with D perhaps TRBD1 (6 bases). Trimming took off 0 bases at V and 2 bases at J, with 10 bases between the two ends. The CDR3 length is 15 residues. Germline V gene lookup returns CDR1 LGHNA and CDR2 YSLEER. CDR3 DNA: TGCGCCAGCAGCCAAGAAGGGGGAGTCAACACTGAAGCTTTCTTT. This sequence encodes CASSQEGGVNTEAFF.

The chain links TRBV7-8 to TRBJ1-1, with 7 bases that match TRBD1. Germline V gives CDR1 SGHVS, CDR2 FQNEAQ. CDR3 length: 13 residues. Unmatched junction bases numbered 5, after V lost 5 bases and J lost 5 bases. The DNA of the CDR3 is TGTGCCAGCAGCCGACAGGGAGGAACTGAAGCTTTCTTT. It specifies CASSRQGGTEAFF.

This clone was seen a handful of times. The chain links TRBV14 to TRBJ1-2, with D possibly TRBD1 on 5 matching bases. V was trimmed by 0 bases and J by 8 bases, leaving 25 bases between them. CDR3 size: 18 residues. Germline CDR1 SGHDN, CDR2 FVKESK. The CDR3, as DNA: TGTGCCAGCAGCCAAGATCCCCCCGGCATGGCAGGGACTATGGGCTACACCTTC. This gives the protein CASSQDPPGMAGTMGYTF.

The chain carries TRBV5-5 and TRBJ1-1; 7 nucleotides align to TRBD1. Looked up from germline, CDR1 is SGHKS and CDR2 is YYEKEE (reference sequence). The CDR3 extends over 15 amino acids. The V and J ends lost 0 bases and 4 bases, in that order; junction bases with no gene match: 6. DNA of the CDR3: TGTGCCAGCAGCTTGGAGGGGGCCCCCCTCACTGAAGCTTTCTTT. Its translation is CASSLEGAPLTEAFF.

CDR3: CASGLMYISGNTIYF. CDR3 nucleotides: TGTGCTAGTGGTTTGATGTACATCTCTGGAAACACCATATATTTT. The chain couples TRBV12-5 to TRBJ1-3; no clear D gene. Between the trimmed V and J ends, which lost 2 bases and 0 bases, there was a span of 8 bases. The CDR3 has 15 amino acids. The V gene's germline CDR1 is LGHNT and CDR2 FRNRAP.

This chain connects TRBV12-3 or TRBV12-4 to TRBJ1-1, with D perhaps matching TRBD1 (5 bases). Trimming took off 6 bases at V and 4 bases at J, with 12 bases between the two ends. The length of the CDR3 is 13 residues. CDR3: CASRNSGGTEAFF. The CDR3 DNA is TGTGCCAGCAGAAACTCGGGGGGCACTGAAGCTTTCTTT.

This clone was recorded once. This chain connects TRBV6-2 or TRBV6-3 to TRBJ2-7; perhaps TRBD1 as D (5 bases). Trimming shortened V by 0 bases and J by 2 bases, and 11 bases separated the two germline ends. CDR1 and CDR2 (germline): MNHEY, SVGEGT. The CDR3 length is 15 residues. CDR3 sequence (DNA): TGTGCCAGCAGTTACTCGGGGCCAGGGACCTACGAGCAGTACTTC. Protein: CASSYSGPGTYEQYF.

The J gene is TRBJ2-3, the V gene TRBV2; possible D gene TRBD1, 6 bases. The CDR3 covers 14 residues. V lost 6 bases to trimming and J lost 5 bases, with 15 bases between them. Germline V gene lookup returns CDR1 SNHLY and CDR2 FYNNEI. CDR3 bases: TGTGCCAGCAGACAACAGGGATGGATAGATACGCAGTATTTT. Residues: CASRQQGWIDTQYF.